The rows below give T cell receptor beta chains drawn from one sample of a study of cytomegalovirus exposure and HLA in healthy donors. The protocol was immunoSEQ multiplex PCR, while the TCRdb copy is restricted to in-frame clones and leaves out a portion. The repertoire has some 150,000 clones, over 60% of them found once; the top ten carry under 3.5%. Sequencing input: PBMCs. The origin of the receptors is a woman under 40 in good health and CMV-seronegative. Each CDR3 is given with its conserved first and last residue. A D gene is named only where the DNA matches it firmly. A clone size is listed for some rows: how often the clone was seen (once, few, many), or a class if it is expanded.

clone size: few
J gene: TRBJ1-2
V gene: TRBV5-4
D gene: .
CDR3 DNA: TGTGCCAGCACCAACCGGGAGGAGGGGGGTGGCTACACCTTC
CDR3 protein: CASTNREEGGGYTF

clone size: .
J gene: TRBJ2-3
V gene: TRBV9
D gene: .
CDR3 DNA: TGTGCCAGCAGCCCTGTTTGGGGGCGGGTTGAGGATACGCAGTATTTT
CDR3 protein: CASSPVWGRVEDTQYF

clone size: .
J gene: TRBJ1-3
V gene: TRBV4-1
D gene: .
CDR3 DNA: TGCGCCAGCAGCCAAGGAACAGGCGGTGGAAACACCATATATTTT
CDR3 protein: CASSQGTGGGNTIYF

clone size: few
J gene: TRBJ1-1
V gene: TRBV5-4
D gene: .
CDR3 DNA: TGTGCCAGCAGCCCTGGGGGCCGAGGCGACACTGAAGCTTTCTTT
CDR3 protein: CASSPGGRGDTEAFF

clone size: .
J gene: TRBJ2-2
V gene: TRBV7-2
D gene: TRBD2
CDR3 DNA: TGTGCCAGCACCTCATCGAGCGGGGTAAATAGCGGCGGGGAGCTGTTTTTT
CDR3 protein: CASTSSSGVNSGGELFF

clone size: .
J gene: TRBJ2-1
V gene: TRBV9
D gene: TRBD2
CDR3 DNA: TGTGCCAGCAGCGTGTCCCTAGCGGCCTCCTACAATGAGCAGTTCTTC
CDR3 protein: CASSVSLAASYNEQFF

clone size: .
J gene: TRBJ2-2
V gene: TRBV6-1
D gene: .
CDR3 DNA: TGTGCCAGCAGTGTTCAGGCGAACACCGGGGAGCTGTTTTTT
CDR3 protein: CASSVQANTGELFF

clone size: .
J gene: TRBJ1-1
V gene: TRBV4-1
D gene: .
CDR3 DNA: TGCGCCAGCAGCCAAGATCCCAGAAGAGACATGAACACTGAAGCTTTCTTT
CDR3 protein: CASSQDPRRDMNTEAFF

clone size: .
J gene: TRBJ1-2
V gene: TRBV6-1
D gene: .
CDR3 DNA: TGTGCCAGCCGCCCTCGCACAGTTGATGGCTACACCTTC
CDR3 protein: CASRPRTVDGYTF

clone size: .
J gene: TRBJ1-1
V gene: TRBV30
D gene: .
CDR3 DNA: TGTGCCTGGAGTGGGGGAGGGGGAGACACTGAAGCTTTCTTT
CDR3 protein: CAWSGGGGDTEAFF

clone size: .
J gene: TRBJ2-7
V gene: TRBV27
D gene: TRBD1
CDR3 DNA: TGTGCCAGCATGGACAGGGGGTCCTACGAGCAGTACTTC
CDR3 protein: CASMDRGSYEQYF

clone size: .
J gene: TRBJ2-5
V gene: TRBV11-2
D gene: TRBD2
CDR3 DNA: TGTGCCAGCAGCTTAGGGTGGCGGGAGGGCCCCGAGACCCAGTACTTC
CDR3 protein: CASSLGWREGPETQYF

clone size: .
J gene: TRBJ1-2
V gene: TRBV5-5
D gene: .
CDR3 DNA: TGTGCCAGCAGCTTGGTGGCCTATGGCTACACCTTC
CDR3 protein: CASSLVAYGYTF

clone size: .
J gene: TRBJ2-1
V gene: TRBV28
D gene: .
CDR3 DNA: TGTGCCAGCAGTTTACAAGCGGTCCCCTACAATGAGCAGTTCTTC
CDR3 protein: CASSLQAVPYNEQFF

clone size: once
J gene: TRBJ2-7
V gene: TRBV4-3
D gene: TRBD1
CDR3 DNA: TGCGCCAGCAGCATTAGGGCTGGGACAGCCTACGAGCAGTACTTC
CDR3 protein: CASSIRAGTAYEQYF

clone size: .
J gene: TRBJ2-5
V gene: TRBV5-1
D gene: .
CDR3 DNA: TGCGCCAGCAGCTCACTGACCGGGGAGTCGGAGACCCAGTACTTC
CDR3 protein: CASSSLTGESETQYF

clone size: .
J gene: TRBJ1-1
V gene: TRBV11-1
D gene: .
CDR3 DNA: TGTGCCAGCAGCCTCCGGGGGAACACTGAAGCTTTCTTT
CDR3 protein: CASSLRGNTEAFF

clone size: .
J gene: TRBJ1-1
V gene: TRBV28
D gene: .
CDR3 DNA: TGTGCCAGCAGTCCCCCGGGGAGGGCCGACGCTTTCTTT
CDR3 protein: CASSPPGRADAFF

clone size: .
J gene: TRBJ2-1
V gene: TRBV4-3
D gene: TRBD2
CDR3 DNA: TGCGCCAGCAGCCAGGCCGCTAGCGGGAGGAACAATGAGCAGTTCTTC
CDR3 protein: CASSQAASGRNNEQFF

clone size: few
J gene: TRBJ2-2
V gene: TRBV4-3
D gene: .
CDR3 DNA: TGCGCCAGCAGCCAAGAATGGGCACCTAACACCGGGGAGCTGTTTTTT
CDR3 protein: CASSQEWAPNTGELFF

clone size: few
J gene: TRBJ2-5
V gene: TRBV7-2
D gene: TRBD2
CDR3 DNA: TGTGCCAGCAGTTTGACTAGCAGAGAGACCCAGTACTTC
CDR3 protein: CASSLTSRETQYF

clone size: few
J gene: TRBJ1-1
V gene: TRBV29-1
D gene: .
CDR3 DNA: TGCAGCGTCAATCCTTCCGGAAAGGCGGCTGAAGCTTTCTTT
CDR3 protein: CSVNPSGKAAEAFF

clone size: .
J gene: TRBJ2-1
V gene: TRBV28
D gene: TRBD1
CDR3 DNA: TGTGCCAGCAGTCCATTCGGGACAGGGGGCATCTATGAGCAGTTCTTC
CDR3 protein: CASSPFGTGGIYEQFF

clone size: .
J gene: TRBJ1-2
V gene: TRBV9
D gene: TRBD1
CDR3 DNA: TGTGCCAGCAGCCTAGGGACAGGGGGCATTGGCTACACCTTC
CDR3 protein: CASSLGTGGIGYTF

clone size: .
J gene: TRBJ2-1
V gene: TRBV4-2
D gene: TRBD1
CDR3 DNA: TGTGCCAGCAGCTTGGACAGGGCCAACAATGAGCAGTTCTTC
CDR3 protein: CASSLDRANNEQFF

clone size: .
J gene: TRBJ2-2
V gene: TRBV28
D gene: TRBD2
CDR3 DNA: TGTGCCAGCAGTTCAACTAGCGGGAGTTCGTACACCGGGGAGCTGTTTTTT
CDR3 protein: CASSSTSGSSYTGELFF

clone size: few
J gene: TRBJ2-1
V gene: TRBV29-1
D gene: TRBD2
CDR3 DNA: TGCAGCGTTGTATTGGCTAGCGGGTTTTACAATGAGCAGTTCTTC
CDR3 protein: CSVVLASGFYNEQFF

clone size: few
J gene: TRBJ2-1
V gene: TRBV6-5
D gene: .
CDR3 DNA: TGTGCCAGCAAAAAAGACGGGTACAATGAGCAGTTCTTC
CDR3 protein: CASKKDGYNEQFF

clone size: few
J gene: TRBJ1-2
V gene: TRBV28
D gene: TRBD1
CDR3 DNA: TGTGCCAGCAGGGAGGGACAGAACTATGGCTACACCTTC
CDR3 protein: CASREGQNYGYTF

clone size: .
J gene: TRBJ2-5
V gene: TRBV10-3
D gene: TRBD1
CDR3 DNA: TGTGCCATCAGTGATGGGACAGGGGGTGGGGAGACCCAGTACTTC
CDR3 protein: CAISDGTGGGETQYF

clone size: .
J gene: TRBJ2-5
V gene: TRBV5-1
D gene: TRBD2
CDR3 DNA: TGCGCCAGCAGCAGTCTAGCGGGACTCCAAGAGACCCAGTACTTC
CDR3 protein: CASSSLAGLQETQYF

clone size: once
J gene: TRBJ2-1
V gene: TRBV29-1
D gene: TRBD2
CDR3 DNA: TGCAGCGTTGAAATTATTGGGACTAGTATAGGGAATGAGCAGTTCTTC
CDR3 protein: CSVEIIGTSIGNEQFF

clone size: .
J gene: TRBJ1-5
V gene: TRBV7-2
D gene: .
CDR3 DNA: TGTGCCAGCAGCTTAAACGAGATCCAGCCCCAGCATTTT
CDR3 protein: CASSLNEIQPQHF

clone size: .
J gene: TRBJ2-3
V gene: TRBV7-9
D gene: .
CDR3 DNA: TGTGCCAGCAGCCAGAGTTGGGGCGGCACAGATACGCAGTATTTT
CDR3 protein: CASSQSWGGTDTQYF

clone size: few
J gene: TRBJ2-7
V gene: TRBV10-3
D gene: TRBD1
CDR3 DNA: TGTGCCATCAGTGGGGACAGGTACGAGCAGTACTTC
CDR3 protein: CAISGDRYEQYF

clone size: .
J gene: TRBJ1-2
V gene: TRBV10-3
D gene: TRBD1
CDR3 DNA: TGTGCCATCAGAGGGTCGGACAGGGGGCTTGGCTACACCTTC
CDR3 protein: CAIRGSDRGLGYTF

clone size: .
J gene: TRBJ1-2
V gene: TRBV2
D gene: TRBD1
CDR3 DNA: TGTGCCAGCACCTGGGGGTTAACAGGGGGCTATGGCTACACCTTC
CDR3 protein: CASTWGLTGGYGYTF

clone size: .
J gene: TRBJ2-7
V gene: TRBV7-9
D gene: .
CDR3 DNA: TGTTCCAGCAGCTTGTGGGACTTCTCCTACGAGCAGTACTTC
CDR3 protein: CSSSLWDFSYEQYF

clone size: .
J gene: TRBJ1-2
V gene: TRBV5-1
D gene: .
CDR3 DNA: TGCGCCAGCAGTATCGACGGCAACTATGGCTACCCCTTC
CDR3 protein: CASSIDGNYGYPF

clone size: .
J gene: TRBJ2-4
V gene: TRBV19
D gene: TRBD1
CDR3 DNA: TGTGCCAGTAGCCCGGGACAGCTCTTTTCAGCCAAAAACATTCAGTACTTC
CDR3 protein: CASSPGQLFSAKNIQYF

clone size: .
J gene: TRBJ2-3
V gene: TRBV7-3
D gene: TRBD2
CDR3 DNA: TGTGCCAGCACTTCCCCGGGACTACTGGGCAATACGCAGTATTTT
CDR3 protein: CASTSPGLLGNTQYF

clone size: .
J gene: TRBJ2-1
V gene: TRBV9
D gene: .
CDR3 DNA: TGTGCCAGCAGCGTAGCTGAGTCTAGGTCCTACAATGAGCAGTTCTTC
CDR3 protein: CASSVAESRSYNEQFF

clone size: .
J gene: TRBJ1-1
V gene: TRBV7-2
D gene: TRBD1
CDR3 DNA: TGTGCCAGCAGCTCCTTCGGGACAGCGAACACTGAAGCTTTCTTT
CDR3 protein: CASSSFGTANTEAFF

clone size: few
J gene: TRBJ2-1
V gene: TRBV6-5
D gene: .
CDR3 DNA: TGTGCCAGCAGTTACTCGGACACCGATGAGCAGTTCTTC
CDR3 protein: CASSYSDTDEQFF

clone size: .
J gene: TRBJ2-2
V gene: TRBV19
D gene: TRBD1
CDR3 DNA: TGTGCCAGTAACCTCCGGGACAGGGGCTACACCGGGGAGCTGTTTTTT
CDR3 protein: CASNLRDRGYTGELFF

clone size: .
J gene: TRBJ2-7
V gene: TRBV7-9
D gene: .
CDR3 DNA: TGTGCCAGCAGCCCGCCGCGAGGAGGCGACTCCTACGAGCAGTACTTC
CDR3 protein: CASSPPRGGDSYEQYF

clone size: few
J gene: TRBJ2-1
V gene: TRBV7-2
D gene: .
CDR3 DNA: TGTGCCAGCAGCATCTCCTTGTCCCATGAGCAGTTCTTC
CDR3 protein: CASSISLSHEQFF

clone size: .
J gene: TRBJ2-3
V gene: TRBV5-1
D gene: TRBD1
CDR3 DNA: TGCGCCAGCAAGGAACAGGGGCAGGAGGCAGATACGCAGTATTTT
CDR3 protein: CASKEQGQEADTQYF

clone size: .
J gene: TRBJ2-2
V gene: TRBV5-4
D gene: .
CDR3 DNA: TGTGCCAGCAGTGAGCTCGGGGAGCTGTTTTTT
CDR3 protein: CASSELGELFF

clone size: .
J gene: TRBJ2-7
V gene: TRBV28
D gene: .
CDR3 DNA: TGTGCCAGCAGTGACAACGAGCAGTACTTC
CDR3 protein: CASSDNEQYF

clone size: .
J gene: TRBJ2-6
V gene: TRBV10-3
D gene: .
CDR3 DNA: TGTGCCATCAGTGACGGGTCTGGGGCCAACGTCCTGACTTTC
CDR3 protein: CAISDGSGANVLTF

clone size: .
J gene: TRBJ1-6
V gene: TRBV6-6
D gene: .
CDR3 DNA: TGTGCCAGCAGTTTAACAATTGTTCCGCCCCTCCACTTT
CDR3 protein: CASSLTIVPPLHF

clone size: .
J gene: TRBJ1-1
V gene: TRBV11-2
D gene: .
CDR3 DNA: TGTGCCAGCAGCCGACATCAGGTAAACACTGAAGCTTTCTTT
CDR3 protein: CASSRHQVNTEAFF

clone size: .
J gene: TRBJ1-2
V gene: TRBV18
D gene: TRBD1
CDR3 DNA: TGTGCCAGCTCACCACCGGGACAGATCTTCGGCTACACCTTC
CDR3 protein: CASSPPGQIFGYTF

clone size: .
J gene: TRBJ2-7
V gene: TRBV6-1
D gene: TRBD1
CDR3 DNA: TGTGCCAGCAGGGGGACAGGGGCCGGATACGAGCAGTACTTC
CDR3 protein: CASRGTGAGYEQYF

clone size: .
J gene: TRBJ2-7
V gene: TRBV5-1
D gene: .
CDR3 DNA: TGCGCCAGCAGCTTGAAGACTTGGAGCGAGCAGTACTTC
CDR3 protein: CASSLKTWSEQYF

clone size: .
J gene: TRBJ2-5
V gene: TRBV7-6
D gene: .
CDR3 DNA: TGTGCCAGCAGCCTAATTTTCGAGACCCAGTACTTC
CDR3 protein: CASSLIFETQYF